The 18 T cell receptor beta chains given below trace back to one sample, sequenced in a study of regulatory T cells in long-lasting Graves disease. Time point given: newly diagnosed GD, antithyroid drugs for less than 3 months. From PBMCs, RNA was extracted and then used to make the TCR library. Sequencing libraries for TCR beta were prepared with iRepertoire HTBI primers and Arm-PCR of CDR3 regions. TCRdb used MiXCR to reprocess the multiplex PCR reads, holding one entry per CDR3 protein. The sample has approximately 400,000 distinct CDR3 sequences; 10% to 15% are singletons. This same sample was also taken into another study, of T cells in Graves' hyperthyroidism and ophthalmopathy.

Sequenced material: peripheral blood mononuclear cells (PBMCs), taken at new diagnosis, from a patient treated with antithyroid drugs. Source of these receptors: a woman aged 18-29 years with Graves disease.

In this sample, this clonotype turned up a few times. V and J are TRBV3-1 and TRBJ2-2; D gene ambiguous. Germline V CDR1 and CDR2: LGHDT, YNNKEL (reference sequence). V dropped 0 bases and J dropped 6 bases, with 20 bases sitting between them. The CDR3 loop spans 18 amino acids. As DNA, the CDR3 is TGTGCCAGCAGCCAAGAGGCAGGTTTTTGGCTCTCGCCCGGGGAGCTGTTTTTT. It encodes CASSQEAGFWLSPGELFF.

There are many counts of this clonotype. This chain uses TRBV19 with TRBJ1-4; D not certain. V was trimmed by 5 bases and J by 7 bases, leaving 14 bases between them. Looked up from germline, CDR1 is LNHDA and CDR2 is SQIVND (reference sequence). CDR3 length: 14 residues. The CDR3, as DNA: TGTGCCAGTAGTCGGGCCGAAAAGGGTGAAAAACTGTTTTTT. Translation gives CASSRAEKGEKLFF.

This clonotype appeared many times. V is TRBV5-1 and J is TRBJ2-1, with TRBD2 identical over 10 bases. The CDR3 length is 14 residues. The germline V gene encodes CDR1 SGHRS and CDR2 YFSETQ. The ends lost 5 bases at V and 10 bases at J; junction bases unmatched: 9. DNA for the CDR3: TGCGCCAGCAGTAAGTGGACTAGCGGATCCGAGCAGTTCTTC. It codes for CASSKWTSGSEQFF.

This clonotype was counted many times. The chain has TRBV29-1 and TRBJ2-1; 14 bases line up with TRBD2. CDR3 length: 17 amino acids. V shed 7 bases and J 3 bases; nucleotides not matched to a gene: 11. Germline V gene sequence: CDR1 SQVTM, CDR2 ANQGSEA. The CDR3 region is CSAVPGLAGVRYNEQFF. In nucleotides, the CDR3 is TGCAGCGCTGTCCCGGGACTAGCGGGAGTGCGCTACAATGAGCAGTTCTTC.

This clonotype was observed a few times. The rearrangement links TRBV24-1 to TRBJ2-1; no firm D call. This CDR3 has 11 amino acids. Germline V gene sequence: CDR1 KGHDR, CDR2 SFDVKD. The V and J ends lost 3 bases and 7 bases respectively, with 3 bases between them. The CDR3 sequence is CATSDENEQFF. The CDR3 DNA is TGTGCCACCAGTGATGAAAATGAGCAGTTCTTC.

This clonotype occurred many times. The chain couples TRBV12-3 or TRBV12-4 to TRBJ1-2; perhaps TRBD1 as D (5 bases). This CDR3 region has 13 residues. V lost 3 bases and J lost 8, with 13 bases in between. The chain's CDR3 is CASSLYTGGGYTF. Written as DNA, the CDR3 is TGTGCCAGCAGTTTGTACACCGGGGGGGGCTACACCTTC.

This clonotype showed up many times. CDR3 nucleotide sequence: TGTGCCAGCAGTTTAGCCCTGGGGACAGCTAGCAATCAGCCCCAGCATTTT. It encodes CASSLALGTASNQPQHF. The chain combines TRBV12-3 or TRBV12-4 with TRBJ1-5; TRBD1 agrees at 7 bases. The CDR3 consists of 17 residues. J lost 0 bases, V lost 0 bases, and 5 bases had no gene match.

The sample holds a few counts of this clonotype. The chain recombines TRBV5-1 with TRBJ2-1, with no clear D. This CDR3 spans 17 amino acids. Germline CDR1 is SGHRS and CDR2 is YFSETQ. Trimming removed 0 bases at V and 4 bases at J, with 17 bases between. The chain's CDR3 is CASSLGVGQTLYNEQFF. CDR3 nucleotide sequence: TGCGCCAGCAGCTTGGGGGTCGGGCAGACCCTATACAATGAGCAGTTCTTC. Full variable domain (remainder filled in from reference TRBV5-1 and TRBJ2-1): KAGVTQTPRYLIKTRGQQVTLSCSPISGHRSVSWYQQTPGQGLQFLFEYFSETQRNKGNFPGRFSGRQFSNSRSEMNVSTLELGDSALYLCASSLGVGQTLYNEQFFGPGTRLTVL.

This clonotype was seen ten or more times. The V gene is TRBV12-3 or TRBV12-4, the J gene TRBJ1-2; possible D gene TRBD1, 5 bases. CDR3 length equals 13 residues. The V end lost 3 bases, the J end lost 8 bases, and 13 bases lay between the germline ends. The CDR3 DNA sequence: TGTGCCAGCAGTTTGGGCCTGGGGCCGGGCTACACCTTC. Translated, it gives CASSLGLGPGYTF.

This clonotype was detected many times. This chain links TRBV9 with TRBJ2-1; D ambiguous. The germline gives CDR1 SGDLS, CDR2 YYNGEE. Trimming took 0 bases from V and 9 from J, leaving 19 bases between them. The CDR3 runs to 16 residues. CDR3 protein: CASSVAVGFGDGEQFF. The CDR3, as DNA: TGTGCCAGCAGCGTAGCCGTTGGGTTTGGCGATGGTGAGCAGTTCTTC.

This clonotype occurred many times. The rearrangement joins TRBV28 to TRBJ2-1, with D unresolved. Looked up from germline, CDR1 is MDHEN and CDR2 is SYDVKM. V was trimmed by 4 bases and J by 1 base, leaving 14 bases between them. This CDR3 is built from 16 residues. Written as DNA, the CDR3 is TGTGCCAGCAGTTCCCTGGGCCCATCATCCTACAATGAGCAGTTCTTC. Translating gives CASSSLGPSSYNEQFF.

V usage is TRBV28 and J usage is TRBJ1-1; 10 bases are a match to TRBD1. CDR3 length: 13 residues. Germline V gene data show CDR1 as MDHEN and CDR2 as SYDVKM. DNA for the CDR3: TGTGCTTCCCCGGGGGACAGGGGCTCTGAAGCTTTCTTT. Its protein is CASPGDRGSEAFF.

Only a few counts were recorded for this clonotype. The chain joins TRBV24-1 to TRBJ2-1; 12 nucleotides agree with TRBD2. Germline CDR1 is KGHDR and CDR2 is SFDVKD. Losses at the gene ends were 7 bases for V and 8 bases for J; bases not matched to a gene: 5. The CDR3 runs 14 residues. The CDR3 reads CATRTSGRSDEQFF. In nucleotides, the CDR3 is TGTGCCACCAGAACTAGCGGGAGGTCGGATGAGCAGTTCTTC.

The chain couples TRBV12-3 or TRBV12-4 to TRBJ1-2, with D unresolved. This CDR3 comprises 13 residues. The V end lost 6 bases, the J end lost 4 bases, and 12 bases lay between the germline ends. CDR3 sequence (DNA): TGTGCCAGCAGCCAGGACGGGCCCTATGGCTACACCTTC. It codes for CASSQDGPYGYTF.

This clonotype was observed a few times. This rearrangement joins TRBV19 to TRBJ2-1; 9 bases align to TRBD1. The CDR3 length is 15 residues. Germline V CDR1 and CDR2: LNHDA, SQIVND (reference sequence). The V gene end was trimmed by 3 bases and the J gene end by 8 bases; junction bases not matched to a gene: 8. The CDR3 here is CASSIWGTGKDEQFF. CDR3 sequence (DNA): TGTGCCAGTAGTATTTGGGGGACAGGGAAGGATGAGCAGTTCTTC.

In this sample, this clonotype turned up many times. The rearrangement joins TRBV6-2 or TRBV6-3 to TRBJ2-7; D not resolved. The V gene's germline CDR1 is MNHEY and CDR2 SVGEGT. V lost 6 bases and J 4 bases, leaving 16 bases between the germline ends. The CDR3 runs 14 residues. The CDR3 is CASSVNGYSYEQYF. The CDR3, as DNA: TGTGCCAGCAGCGTCAATGGCTATTCTTACGAGCAGTACTTC.

This clonotype was seen repeatedly, ten times or more. The rearrangement links TRBV12-3 or TRBV12-4 to TRBJ1-1; no firm D call. Trimming removed 3 bases from V and 1 base from J, with 9 bases in between. CDR3 size: 14 residues. CDR3 in amino acids: CASSFGQPNTEAFF. The DNA for the CDR3 is TGTGCCAGCAGTTTCGGGCAGCCGAACACTGAAGCTTTCTTT.

The chain combines TRBV12-3 or TRBV12-4 with TRBJ2-2, with 14 bases fitting TRBD2. CDR3 length equals 18 residues. With V trimmed by 8 bases and J by 4 bases, 12 bases remained unmatched. CDR3 residues: CASQPTIGLAGGTGELFF. The CDR3 region has the DNA TGTGCCAGCCAACCTACGATCGGACTAGCGGGAGGCACCGGGGAGCTGTTTTTT.